The rows below give T cell receptor beta chains drawn from one sample of a study of regulatory T cells in long-lasting Graves disease. TCRdb re-derived calls from the multiplex PCR reads in MiXCR, one entry per CDR3 protein. Of fewer than 400,000 distinct CDR3 sequences listed, under 25% were seen once; the top ten hold about a fifth. This sample comprised peripheral blood mononuclear cells (PBMCs), obtained when the disease was refractory, from a patient treated with antithyroid drugs. Source of these receptors: a female donor with Graves disease. Both conserved end residues are part of each CDR3. Fields, in order: J gene, D gene, V gene, clone size, CDR3 protein, CDR3 DNA. A D gene is named only where the DNA matches it firmly. A clone size is listed for some rows: how often the clone was seen (once, few, many), or a class if it is expanded.

j_call: TRBJ1-4
d_call: NA
v_call: TRBV28
clone_size: many
cdr3_aa: CATSSIVKTNEKLFF
cdr3_nt: TGTGCCACCAGTTCCATCGTTAAAACTAATGAAAAACTGTTTTTT

j_call: TRBJ2-7
d_call: TRBD2
v_call: TRBV7-9
clone_size: NA
cdr3_aa: CASSLPGLAEPSSYEQYF
cdr3_nt: TGTGCCAGCAGCTTACCGGGACTAGCGGAGCCGAGCTCCTACGAGCAGTACTTC

j_call: TRBJ1-6
d_call: NA
v_call: TRBV7-6
clone_size: NA
cdr3_aa: CAGSLAGTNSPLHF
cdr3_nt: TGTGCCGGCAGCTTAGCCGGGACCAATTCACCCCTCCACTTT

j_call: TRBJ2-5
d_call: NA
v_call: TRBV10-3
clone_size: many
cdr3_aa: CAIPPETQYF
cdr3_nt: TGTGCCATCCCCCCTGAGACCCAGTACTTC

j_call: TRBJ1-2
d_call: TRBD1
v_call: TRBV29-1
clone_size: many
cdr3_aa: CSAMGQGALYTF
cdr3_nt: TGCAGCGCCATGGGACAGGGTGCTTTGTACACCTTC

j_call: TRBJ1-4
d_call: NA
v_call: TRBV10-3
clone_size: few
cdr3_aa: CATRPASATNEKLFF
cdr3_nt: TGTGCCACAAGGCCTGCCTCTGCAACTAATGAAAAACTGTTTTTT

j_call: TRBJ1-1
d_call: TRBD1
v_call: TRBV2
clone_size: many
cdr3_aa: CASSAPGGRLGLNTEAFF
cdr3_nt: TGTGCCAGCAGTGCCCCAGGGGGCCGATTGGGGCTGAACACTGAAGCTTTCTTT

j_call: TRBJ2-2
d_call: NA
v_call: TRBV7-2
clone_size: few
cdr3_aa: CASSFTKSTKRLAGELFF
cdr3_nt: TGTGCCAGCAGCTTCACCAAAAGTACTAAACGGCTAGCCGGGGAGCTGTTTTTT

j_call: TRBJ2-2
d_call: TRBD2
v_call: TRBV5-4
clone_size: NA
cdr3_aa: CASSLGGRITGELFF
cdr3_nt: TGTGCCAGCAGCTTGGGCGGGAGAATCACCGGGGAGCTGTTTTTT

j_call: TRBJ2-7
d_call: TRBD2
v_call: TRBV3-1
clone_size: many
cdr3_aa: CASSLGTSGRAYEQYF
cdr3_nt: TGTGCCAGCAGCCTCGGGACTAGCGGGAGGGCGTACGAGCAGTACTTC

j_call: TRBJ2-7
d_call: NA
v_call: TRBV7-2
clone_size: few
cdr3_aa: CASSPRVLSEQYF
cdr3_nt: TGTGCCAGCAGCCCGCGCGTGCTGAGCGAGCAGTACTTC

j_call: TRBJ2-7
d_call: NA
v_call: TRBV7-2
clone_size: NA
cdr3_aa: CASSIYPGLSYEQYF
cdr3_nt: TGTGCCAGCAGCATATACCCGGGACTCAGCTACGAGCAGTACTTC

j_call: TRBJ1-1
d_call: NA
v_call: TRBV12-3/TRBV12-4
clone_size: many
cdr3_aa: CASSPGAVNTEAFF
cdr3_nt: TGTGCCAGCAGTCCTGGGGCAGTAAACACTGAAGCTTTCTTT

j_call: TRBJ2-7
d_call: NA
v_call: TRBV9
clone_size: NA
cdr3_aa: CASSPGVPYEQYF
cdr3_nt: TGTGCCAGCAGCCCAGGGGTTCCCTACGAGCAGTACTTC

j_call: TRBJ1-2
d_call: NA
v_call: TRBV7-2
clone_size: many
cdr3_aa: CASRVDVATNYGYTF
cdr3_nt: TGTGCCAGCAGGGTAGATGTTGCTACAAACTATGGCTACACCTTC

j_call: TRBJ2-7
d_call: NA
v_call: TRBV3-1
clone_size: NA
cdr3_aa: CASNPTGTPYEQYF
cdr3_nt: TGTGCCAGCAACCCGACCGGGACACCCTACGAGCAGTACTTC

j_call: TRBJ1-1
d_call: NA
v_call: TRBV7-8
clone_size: few
cdr3_aa: CASSEGVRDEAFF
cdr3_nt: TGTGCCAGCAGCGAGGGGGTCCGGGATGAAGCTTTCTTT

j_call: TRBJ2-2
d_call: NA
v_call: TRBV29-1
clone_size: NA
cdr3_aa: CSVAPLDGTGELFF
cdr3_nt: TGCAGCGTTGCCCCTTTGGACGGCACCGGGGAGCTGTTTTTT

j_call: TRBJ2-2
d_call: NA
v_call: TRBV24-1
clone_size: few
cdr3_aa: CATSAAAGTAYGGITGELFF
cdr3_nt: TGTGCCACCAGTGCTGCCGCCGGGACAGCCTACGGAGGGATCACCGGGGAGCTGTTTTTT

j_call: TRBJ2-5
d_call: NA
v_call: TRBV7-2
clone_size: many
cdr3_aa: CASSENRSQETQYF
cdr3_nt: TGTGCCAGCAGCGAAAACAGGTCCCAAGAGACCCAGTACTTC

j_call: TRBJ1-2
d_call: TRBD1
v_call: TRBV20-1
clone_size: few
cdr3_aa: CSARDHLTTGNYGYTF
cdr3_nt: TGCAGTGCTAGAGACCACCTAACGACAGGGAACTATGGCTACACCTTC

j_call: TRBJ2-2
d_call: NA
v_call: TRBV3-2
clone_size: NA
cdr3_aa: CASSRGLAGGGELFF
cdr3_nt: TGTGCCAGCAGTCGAGGACTAGCGGGAGGAGGGGAGCTGTTTTTT

j_call: TRBJ2-7
d_call: NA
v_call: TRBV6-1
clone_size: few
cdr3_aa: CASSLGAGRYEQYF
cdr3_nt: TGTGCCAGCAGTCTTGGTGCTGGTAGGTACGAGCAGTACTTC

j_call: TRBJ1-1
d_call: NA
v_call: TRBV30
clone_size: NA
cdr3_aa: CAWSPRDTEAFF
cdr3_nt: TGTGCCTGGAGCCCACGGGATACTGAAGCTTTCTTT

j_call: TRBJ2-7
d_call: NA
v_call: TRBV7-2
clone_size: many
cdr3_aa: CASSPTQGRTYEQYF
cdr3_nt: TGTGCCAGCAGCCCAACCCAGGGACGGACGTACGAGCAGTACTTC

j_call: TRBJ2-7
d_call: NA
v_call: TRBV7-9
clone_size: NA
cdr3_aa: CASSEGDKSSYEQYF
cdr3_nt: TGTGCCAGCAGCGAGGGAGATAAAAGCTCCTACGAGCAGTACTTC

j_call: TRBJ1-4
d_call: NA
v_call: TRBV7-2
clone_size: many
cdr3_aa: CASSFVGSNEKLFF
cdr3_nt: TGTGCCAGCAGCTTCGTGGGATCTAATGAAAAACTGTTTTTT

j_call: TRBJ1-1
d_call: TRBD1
v_call: TRBV20-1
clone_size: NA
cdr3_aa: CSALTGGRTEAFF
cdr3_nt: TGCAGTGCTCTAACAGGGGGCCGCACTGAAGCTTTCTTT

j_call: TRBJ2-7
d_call: NA
v_call: TRBV27
clone_size: few
cdr3_aa: CASSFLQEGSYEQYF
cdr3_nt: TGTGCCAGCAGTTTTCTACAGGAGGGGTCCTACGAGCAGTACTTC

j_call: TRBJ1-2
d_call: TRBD1
v_call: TRBV19
clone_size: NA
cdr3_aa: CASTSGGQFYGYTF
cdr3_nt: TGTGCCAGTACCTCCGGGGGACAGTTCTATGGCTACACCTTC

j_call: TRBJ1-2
d_call: NA
v_call: TRBV7-9
clone_size: many
cdr3_aa: CASSSRLGYGYTF
cdr3_nt: TGTGCCAGCAGCTCCAGACTGGGGTATGGCTACACCTTC

j_call: TRBJ2-5
d_call: NA
v_call: TRBV7-2
clone_size: few
cdr3_aa: CASSHYVQETQYF
cdr3_nt: TGTGCCAGCAGCCACTACGTACAAGAGACCCAGTACTTC

j_call: TRBJ2-3
d_call: NA
v_call: TRBV12-3/TRBV12-4
clone_size: NA
cdr3_aa: CASSTGPSDTQYF
cdr3_nt: TGTGCCAGCAGCACCGGACCCAGCGATACGCAGTATTTT

j_call: TRBJ1-6
d_call: NA
v_call: TRBV2
clone_size: few
cdr3_aa: CASSESRSYNSPLHF
cdr3_nt: TGTGCCAGCAGTGAATCCCGCTCCTATAATTCACCCCTCCACTTT

j_call: TRBJ2-1
d_call: NA
v_call: TRBV7-2
clone_size: NA
cdr3_aa: CASSLDRLSSYNEQFF
cdr3_nt: TGTGCCAGCAGCTTAGACCGTCTAAGCTCCTACAATGAGCAGTTCTTC

j_call: TRBJ1-1
d_call: NA
v_call: TRBV19
clone_size: NA
cdr3_aa: CASSMRMNTEAFF
cdr3_nt: TGTGCCAGTAGTATGAGAATGAACACTGAAGCTTTCTTT

j_call: TRBJ1-5
d_call: NA
v_call: TRBV20-1
clone_size: few
cdr3_aa: CSAAGALSPQHF
cdr3_nt: TGCAGTGCTGCAGGGGCCCTTTCGCCCCAGCATTTT

j_call: TRBJ1-3
d_call: NA
v_call: TRBV7-2
clone_size: NA
cdr3_aa: CASSLLTFLAGNTIYF
cdr3_nt: TGTGCCAGCAGCTTATTGACCTTTCTGGCTGGAAACACCATATATTTT

j_call: TRBJ1-1
d_call: NA
v_call: TRBV9
clone_size: few
cdr3_aa: CASSTGATLEGAFF
cdr3_nt: TGTGCCAGCAGCACTGGGGCGACCCTGGAGGGAGCTTTCTTT

j_call: TRBJ2-3
d_call: NA
v_call: TRBV7-9
clone_size: NA
cdr3_aa: CASSSDPGAQYF
cdr3_nt: TGTGCCAGCAGCTCCGACCCAGGAGCGCAGTATTTT

j_call: TRBJ1-5
d_call: NA
v_call: TRBV30
clone_size: few
cdr3_aa: CAWSPTPGVGVQPQHF
cdr3_nt: TGTGCCTGGAGTCCTACCCCGGGGGTGGGAGTTCAGCCCCAGCATTTT

j_call: TRBJ1-5
d_call: NA
v_call: TRBV19
clone_size: NA
cdr3_aa: CASSISGVPQQPQHF
cdr3_nt: TGTGCCAGTAGTATTTCGGGGGTCCCGCAGCAGCCCCAGCATTTT

j_call: TRBJ1-3
d_call: TRBD1
v_call: TRBV11-2
clone_size: few
cdr3_aa: CASRNRGGGNTIYF
cdr3_nt: TGTGCCAGCCGGAACAGGGGCGGGGGAAACACCATATATTTT

j_call: TRBJ2-7
d_call: NA
v_call: TRBV12-3/TRBV12-4
clone_size: few
cdr3_aa: CASSFGQLSYEQYF
cdr3_nt: TGTGCCAGCAGTTTCGGACAGCTTTCCTACGAGCAGTACTTC

j_call: TRBJ2-7
d_call: TRBD1
v_call: TRBV6-9
clone_size: NA
cdr3_aa: CASSYRTGGEQYF
cdr3_nt: TGTGCCAGCAGTTACCGGACAGGGGGCGAGCAGTACTTC

j_call: TRBJ1-2
d_call: NA
v_call: TRBV4-1
clone_size: NA
cdr3_aa: CASSQEDSDRDGYTF
cdr3_nt: TGCGCCAGCAGCCAAGAGGACTCGGACAGAGATGGCTACACCTTC

j_call: TRBJ2-3
d_call: NA
v_call: TRBV6-5
clone_size: few
cdr3_aa: CASSYETDTQYF
cdr3_nt: TGTGCCAGCAGTTATGAGACAGATACGCAGTATTTT

j_call: TRBJ1-6
d_call: NA
v_call: TRBV5-1
clone_size: few
cdr3_aa: CASSLVVDSPLHF
cdr3_nt: TGCGCCAGCAGCTTGGTTGTCGATTCACCCCTCCACTTT

j_call: TRBJ2-7
d_call: NA
v_call: TRBV7-2
clone_size: many
cdr3_aa: CASSPTSEGRSTYEQYF
cdr3_nt: TGTGCCAGCAGCCCCACTTCCGAAGGGCGTAGCACCTACGAGCAGTACTTC

j_call: TRBJ1-2
d_call: TRBD1
v_call: TRBV5-6
clone_size: few
cdr3_aa: CASSLEDRAYGYTF
cdr3_nt: TGTGCCAGCAGCTTGGAGGACAGGGCGTATGGCTACACCTTC

j_call: TRBJ2-2
d_call: NA
v_call: TRBV20-1
clone_size: few
cdr3_aa: CSARMAGRVGGGELFF
cdr3_nt: TGCAGTGCTAGAATGGCGGGACGGGTTGGCGGCGGGGAGCTGTTTTTT

j_call: TRBJ2-5
d_call: NA
v_call: TRBV28
clone_size: many
cdr3_aa: CASSSLLAGRGETQYF
cdr3_nt: TGTGCCAGCAGCTCCCTCTTGGCGGGGAGAGGAGAGACCCAGTACTTC

j_call: TRBJ2-7
d_call: TRBD2
v_call: TRBV7-8
clone_size: NA
cdr3_aa: CASSLARGLAGGYEQYF
cdr3_nt: TGTGCCAGCAGCTTAGCCCGGGGACTAGCGGGAGGCTACGAGCAGTACTTC